Following are 25 T cell receptor beta chains from one sample sequenced in a study of Graves' ophthalmopathy and Graves' hyperthyroidism. The authors amplified TCR beta CDR3 regions, and they did so from RNA transcripts for repertoire sequencing. HTBI-primed first-round RT-PCR preceded second-round multiplex PCR. TCRdb called the multiplex PCR reads again in MiXCR, with one record for every CDR3 protein. The sample carries roughly 600,000 distinct CDR3 sequences, about two fifths recorded once. The sequencing sample was made of peripheral blood or thyroid tissue (not recorded which). All receptors come from an adult man with Graves' hyperthyroidism.

This clonotype showed up many times. J is TRBJ1-5 and V is TRBV4-2; 9 nucleotides line up with TRBD1. The CDR3 contains 15 residues. Per the germline V gene, CDR1 is LGHNA and CDR2 is YNFKEQ. Trimming at V came to 1 base and at J to 3 bases, leaving 1 base not matched to a gene. The CDR3 region is CASSQGTGDNQPQHF. DNA of the CDR3: TGTGCCAGCAGCCAAGGGACAGGGGACAATCAGCCCCAGCATTTT.

A note on this clonotype: This may be a read error: a much more frequent sequence differs by one nucleotide. The gene calls are TRBV9 and TRBJ2-2; 8 nucleotides agree with TRBD2. Unmatched junction bases numbered 7, after V lost 2 bases and J lost 4 bases. Germline CDR1 is SGDLS and CDR2 is YYNGEE. The CDR3 loop spans 16 amino acids. This CDR3 reads CASSVRSGTGTGELFF. The CDR3 nucleotides read TGTGCCAGCAGCGTCCGTAGCGGGACGGGCACCGGGGAGCTGTTTTTT. The full variable domain, rest sourced from reference TRBV9 and TRBJ2-2, is DSGVTQTPKHLITATGQRVTLRCSPRSGDLSVYWYQQSLDQGLQFLIQYYNGEERAKGNILERFSAQQFPDLHSELNLSSLELGDSALYFCASSVRSGTGTGELFFGEGSRLTVL.

The gene calls are TRBV4-1 and TRBJ2-5, with unresolved D. The V end was cut by 0 bases, the J end by 1 base, with 6 bases between. The CDR3 runs to 14 residues. In germline, CDR1 is MGHRA, CDR2 YSYEKL. CDR3 bases: TGCGCCAGCAGCCAAGATCCTTCCCAAGAGACCCAGTACTTC. It codes for CASSQDPSQETQYF.

This clonotype was seen ten or more times. The V gene is TRBV12-3 or TRBV12-4, the J gene TRBJ1-2; a possible D gene is TRBD1 (5 bases). The V gene lost 7 bases and the J gene lost 1 base, with 16 bases spanning the gap. This CDR3 is built from 15 residues. CDR3 loop: CASTHTGTVNYGYTF. In DNA, the CDR3 is TGTGCCAGCACCCATACCGGGACTGTTAACTATGGCTACACCTTC.

A note on this clonotype: Given a much more abundant clone one base away, this may be a read error. The chain uses TRBV7-9 and TRBJ2-7; 15 nucleotides match TRBD2. The germline V gene has CDR1 SEHNR and CDR2 FQNEAQ (reference sequence). CDR3 length equals 20 residues. Here the CDR3 DNA reads TGTGCCAGCAGCTTATGCACCGGGACTAGCGGGAGGCTCGGTCCGTACGGGCAGTACTTC. It specifies CASSLCTGTSGRLGPYGQYF. The variable domain in full, with the rest retrieved from reference TRBV7-9 and TRBJ2-7, is DTGVSQNPRHKITKRGQNVTFRCDPISEHNRLYWYRQTLGQGPEFLTYFQNEAQLEKSRLLSDRFSAERPKGSFSTLEIQRTEQGDSAMYLCASSLCTGTSGRLGPYGQYFGPGTRLTVT.

This chain connects TRBV5-4 to TRBJ2-6, with unresolved D. CDR1 is SGHNT and CDR2 is YYREEE in the germline V gene (reference sequence). There are 15 residues in the CDR3. Trimming cost V 0 bases and J 3 bases, with 7 bases left between them. The CDR3 bases are TGTGCCAGCAGCTTGGGACTTATTGGGGCCAACGTCCTGACTTTC. This encodes CASSLGLIGANVLTF.

The DNA for the CDR3 is TGTGCTAGAGCCCGGGACAGGGTGGACTATGGCTACACCTTC. This sequence encodes CARARDRVDYGYTF. V usage is TRBV19 and J usage is TRBJ1-2, with 9 positions matching TRBD1. Germline lookup yields CDR1 LNHDA and CDR2 SQIVND (reference sequence). CDR3 length: 14 amino acids. Using reference TRBV19 and TRBJ1-2 for the parts outside the CDR3, the full variable domain is DGGITQSPKYLFRKEGQNVTLSCEQNLNHDAMYWYRQDPGQGLRLIYYSQIVNDFQKGDIAEGYSVSREKKESFPLTVTSAQKNPTAFYLCARARDRVDYGYTFGSGTRLTVV.

On this clonotype: This could be a read error, since a much larger clone is one nucleotide away. The V gene is TRBV4-1, the J gene TRBJ1-3; possibly TRBD1 for D (5 bases). Germline lookup yields CDR1 MGHRA and CDR2 YSYEKL. The CDR3 has 16 amino acids. CDR3: CASSQAGALSGNTMYF. CDR3 nucleotide sequence: TGCGCCAGCAGCCAAGCCGGGGCATTATCTGGAAACACCATGTATTTT.

This sequence joins TRBV2 and TRBJ2-5; 8 bases are shared with TRBD2. Germline CDR1 and CDR2: SNHLY and FYNNEI. Unmatched junction bases numbered 6, after V lost 1 base and J lost 2 bases. The CDR3 has 16 amino acids. The CDR3 DNA reads TGTGCCAGCAGTGAAGGGGTAGCGGGAATACAAGAGACCCAGTACTTC. This codes for CASSEGVAGIQETQYF.

This clonotype was counted between two and nine times. The J gene is TRBJ2-7, the V gene TRBV20-1; D is possibly TRBD2 (5 bases). The CDR3 totals 12 residues. V was clipped by 3 bases and J by 1 base, with 7 bases between them. Germline CDR1 and CDR2: DFQATT and SNEGSKA (reference sequence). Written as DNA, the CDR3 is TGCAGTGCTAGCTCGGGATCCTACGAGCAGTACTTC. Protein product: CSASSGSYEQYF.

The chain is built from TRBV7-2 and TRBJ1-1; no clear D gene. Germline-derived CDR1 and CDR2 are SGHTA and FQGNSA. Trimming shortened V by 8 bases and J by 8 bases, and 15 bases separated the two germline ends. The CDR3 is 12 amino acids. This chain's CDR3 is CASSPREGEAFF. As DNA, the CDR3 is TGTGCCAGCTCACCACGAGAAGGGGAAGCTTTCTTT.

About this clonotype itself: A much larger clone differs from this one at a single base, so this may be a read error. Because it lacks the conserved phenylalanine or tryptophan at the end, this CDR3 is likely a read error. The V gene is TRBV5-1, the J gene TRBJ1-4; D gene ambiguous. V was pared by 0 bases and J by 0 bases, with 6 bases between. The CDR3 sequence is 15 residues long. The germline CDR1 and CDR2 sequences are SGHRS and YFSETQ. CDR3 region: CASSLGRATNEKLFS. The CDR3 DNA reads as TGCGCCAGCAGCTTGGGCCGTGCAACTAATGAAAAACTGTTTTCT.

V usage is TRBV2 and J usage is TRBJ1-2, with 10 bases fitting TRBD1. Germline assignment: CDR1 SNHLY and CDR2 FYNNEI. The CDR3 has 12 residues. Germline trimming cut 8 bases from V and 12 bases from J; bases unmatched to any gene: 9. Here the CDR3 DNA reads TGTGCCAGCGGGACAGGGGCTTCTGGAAACACCTTC. Residues: CASGTGASGNTF. The whole variable domain, remainder taken from reference TRBV2 and TRBJ1-2, is EPEVTQTPSHQVTQMGQEVILRCVPISNHLYFYWYRQILGQKVEFLVSFYNNEISEKSEIFDDQFSVERPDGSNFTLKIRSTKLEDSAMYFCASGTGASGNTFGSGTRLTVV.

The chain joins TRBV7-9 to TRBJ2-2; 9 bases align to TRBD2. Germline V gene data show CDR1 as SEHNR and CDR2 as FQNEAQ (reference sequence). Unmatched junction bases numbered 7, after V lost 3 bases and J lost 5 bases. This CDR3 comprises 16 residues. The CDR3 nucleotides read TGTGCCAGCAGCTTCGGGCTAGCGGGACGGACCGGGGAGCTGTTTTTT. Encoded protein: CASSFGLAGRTGELFF.

The chain has TRBV2 and TRBJ2-7, with D perhaps matching TRBD1 (5 bases). V dropped 8 bases and J dropped 0 bases, with 14 bases sitting between them. CDR3 size: 14 residues. CDR1 is SNHLY and CDR2 is FYNNEI in the germline V gene. The CDR3 spells CASSQDPNSYEQYF. The CDR3 coding sequence is TGTGCCAGCTCACAGGACCCGAACTCCTACGAGCAGTACTTC. Full variable domain (rest looked up from reference TRBV2 and TRBJ2-7): EPEVTQTPSHQVTQMGQEVILRCVPISNHLYFYWYRQILGQKVEFLVSFYNNEISEKSEIFDDQFSVERPDGSNFTLKIRSTKLEDSAMYFCASSQDPNSYEQYFGPGTRLTVT.

This chain connects TRBV29-1 to TRBJ2-5; 7 positions match TRBD1. After removal of 4 bases from V and 9 bases from J, the junction contained 20 bases not matched to a gene. The germline V gene encodes CDR1 SQVTM and CDR2 ANQGSEA. This CDR3 is 16 amino acids long. CDR3 nucleotides: TGCAGCGTTGTAACGGGACAGCACATGGGGGATCAGCCCCAGTACTTC. It is translated as CSVVTGQHMGDQPQYF.

There are many counts of this clonotype. This chain links TRBV14 with TRBJ1-6; TRBD1 aligns across 7 bases. The germline gives CDR1 SGHDN, CDR2 FVKESK. The ends lost 3 bases at V and 10 bases at J; junction bases unmatched: 9. This CDR3 is 15 amino acids long. CDR3 coding DNA: TGTGCCAGCAGCCACGCCGACAGGGCCAAGTCACCCCTCCACTTT. As protein: CASSHADRAKSPLHF.

The chain uses TRBV5-1 and TRBJ1-1; D is perhaps TRBD1 (6 bases). The V gene's germline CDR1 is SGHRS and CDR2 YFSETQ. V was cut by 2 bases and J by 5 bases, with 16 bases left in between. The CDR3 totals 15 residues. This CDR3 is CASSFTGTQGTEAFF. The CDR3 DNA reads TGCGCCAGCAGCTTCACCGGGACCCAGGGGACTGAAGCTTTCTTT. The full variable domain, its missing parts supplied by reference TRBV5-1 and TRBJ1-1, is KAGVTQTPRYLIKTRGQQVTLSCSPISGHRSVSWYQQTPGQGLQFLFEYFSETQRNKGNFPGRFSGRQFSNSRSEMNVSTLELGDSALYLCASSFTGTQGTEAFFGQGTRLTVV.

DNA of the CDR3: TGTGCCAGCAGTCTAACAGGGGGCCCCGAGCAGTACTTC. It yields the protein CASSLTGGPEQYF. This rearrangement joins TRBV12-3 or TRBV12-4 to TRBJ2-7, with 9 positions matching TRBD1. The CDR3 is 13 amino acids. The trim removed 5 bases at V and 6 bases at J, leaving 5 bases unmatched.

The CDR3 here is CSARDPGQGDYEQYF. CDR3 nucleotides: TGCAGTGCTAGAGATCCCGGACAGGGGGACTACGAGCAGTACTTC. The V and J genes are TRBV20-1 and TRBJ2-7, with TRBD1 identical over 10 bases. This CDR3 spans 15 amino acids. Germline CDR1 reads DFQATT; CDR2 reads SNEGSKA (reference sequence). V trimming: 0 bases; J trimming: 3 bases; junction bases outside the gene matches: 5.

This clonotype showed up just once. The final CDR3 position lacks the conserved phenylalanine or tryptophan, pointing to a likely read error. V is TRBV6-1 and J is TRBJ1-2, with 8 bases that match TRBD1. The germline V gene encodes CDR1 MNHNS and CDR2 SASEGT. With 5 bases clipped from V and 2 bases from J, the junction kept 7 bases outside the gene matches. This CDR3 is 15 amino acids long. The CDR3 loop reads CASSYDRGSNYGYTL. CDR3 in DNA: TGTGCCAGCAGTTACGACAGGGGCTCCAACTATGGCTACACCCTC.

This clonotype has a count of ten or more. The V and J genes are TRBV11-3 and TRBJ2-2, with 10 nucleotides matching TRBD2. The CDR3 has 18 amino acids. J was trimmed by 5 bases and V by 1 base; bases with no gene match: 10. Germline CDR1 is SGHNT and CDR2 is YENEEA. The CDR3 reads CASSLVMWLTSGTGELFF. In nucleotides, the CDR3 is TGTGCCAGCAGCTTAGTGATGTGGTTGACTAGCGGGACCGGGGAGCTGTTTTTT.

This clonotype was observed once. V gene TRBV15 combines with J gene TRBJ2-5; D gene uncertain. This CDR3 contains 14 residues. V lost 0 bases to trimming and J lost 0 bases, with 5 bases between them. From germline, CDR1 is LNHNV and CDR2 YYDKDF (reference sequence). DNA of the CDR3: TGTGCCACCAGCAGAGACCCCTACCAAGAGACCCAGTACTTC. Translating it yields CATSRDPYQETQYF.

This clonotype was picked up many times. V and J are TRBV5-5 and TRBJ1-2; D is unclear. The germline V gene has CDR1 SGHKS and CDR2 YYEKEE (reference sequence). The V end was cut by 0 bases, the J end by 10 bases, with 13 bases between. This CDR3 is 13 amino acids long. The CDR3: CASSLGGGGTYTF. DNA of the CDR3: TGTGCCAGCAGCTTGGGAGGAGGTGGAACCTACACCTTC.

This clonotype came up many times. J is TRBJ2-7 and V is TRBV29-1; 8 bases line up with TRBD1. Trimming took 6 bases from V and 2 from J; bases not matched to a gene: 3. The CDR3 is 12 residues long. The germline gives CDR1 SQVTM, CDR2 ANQGSEA. The CDR3 region is CSVQGATYEQYF. In DNA, the CDR3 is TGCAGCGTCCAGGGGGCCACCTACGAGCAGTACTTC.